This T cell receptor (beta chain) was recorded in a study of CXCR3-negative and CXCR3-positive naive CD8 T cells. As concerns this clonotype: The antigen remains unidentified.

Study conclusions and caveats: CXCR3 expression partially decreased after cryopreservation; most assays used fresh PBMCs. When CXCR3-positive naive cells were set against CXCR3-negative naive cells, the former had more hydrophobic TRB CDR3s. Naive CXCR3-positive and CXCR3-negative cells shared TRBV-TRBJ usage; memory cells diverged.

Every individual CD8+ T cell subset underwent sorting in triplicate at 300,000 to 350,000 cells apiece. CDR3 length equals 15 residues. Germline V gene sequence: CDR1 SGHTA, CDR2 FQGNSA. The study made its TRB cDNA libraries by 5' RACE, adding UMI labels. Following a re-call of the 5' RACE reads, TCRdb has one entry per CDR3 protein and lacks DNA. Its table lists 55,000 to 70,000 distinct CDR3 sequences. The chain recombines TRBV7-2 with TRBJ2-5; TCRdb indicates TRBD2, and absent DNA this call remains unverified. The sample was naive CXCR3+ CD8+ T cells from blood. Subset of the sample: CD45RO-CCR7+CD27+CD95- naive CD8+ T cells expressing CXCR3 (TNR3+). The sequence derives from a human donor in good health. Some clones in this sample may be carry-over from other donors' samples. The CDR3: CASSPGTSGEETQYF.